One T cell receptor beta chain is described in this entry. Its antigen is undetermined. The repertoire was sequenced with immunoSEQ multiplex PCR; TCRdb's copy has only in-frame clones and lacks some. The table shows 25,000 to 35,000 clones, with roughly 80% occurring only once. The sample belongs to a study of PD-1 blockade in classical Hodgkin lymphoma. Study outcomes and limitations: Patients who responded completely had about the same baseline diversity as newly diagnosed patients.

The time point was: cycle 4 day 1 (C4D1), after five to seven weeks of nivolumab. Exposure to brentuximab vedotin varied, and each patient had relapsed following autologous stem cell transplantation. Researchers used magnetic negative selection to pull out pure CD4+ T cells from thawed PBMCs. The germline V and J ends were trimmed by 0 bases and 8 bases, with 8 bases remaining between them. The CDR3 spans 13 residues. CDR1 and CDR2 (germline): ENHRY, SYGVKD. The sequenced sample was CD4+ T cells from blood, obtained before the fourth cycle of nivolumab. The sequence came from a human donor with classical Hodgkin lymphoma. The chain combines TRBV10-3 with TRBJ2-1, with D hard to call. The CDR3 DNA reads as TGTGCCATCAGTGAGTCGGTTCAGCATGAGCAGTTCTTC. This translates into CAISESVQHEQFF.